The present T cell receptor (beta chain) was sequenced within a study of OX40 agonist ivuxolimab in advanced cancers. Context from the whole study: The costimulatory receptor OX40 (CD134) was targeted by ivuxolimab, a fully human IgG2 agonistic monoclonal antibody. Patients were allowed to have had prior anti-PD-1, anti-PD-L1 or anti-CTLA-4 therapy, and around 43% of the dose-escalation patients had been treated with checkpoint inhibitors. Partial responses occurred in three dose-escalation patients, of whom one had hepatocellular carcinoma and two had cutaneous melanoma. The dose-escalation cohort was about 87% male with a mean age of around 64 years, ranging from roughly 20 to 80. Of the approximately 50 dose-escalation patients, hepatocellular carcinoma was present in around 20, melanoma in about 15, renal cell carcinoma in 9 and head and neck cancer in 9. Peripheral TCRbeta sequencing aimed to test whether ivuxolimab altered TCR sequence diversity and caused clonal T-cell expansion. Intravenous ivuxolimab was administered to patients every 2 weeks at six dose levels: 0.01, 0.1, 0.3, 1.5, 3 and 10 mg/kg. The monotherapy dose-escalation portion (N of about 50 patients) of the phase I ivuxolimab trial is reported in the paper.

Turning to this clone: Its target antigen remains unknown. Base qualities are not at hand, and no much larger clone is one base apart.

The germline V gene sets CDR1 to SGHVS and CDR2 to FNYEAQ. Inclusive of the bounding cysteine and phenylalanine, the CDR3 is 15 residues long. Only the CDR3 DNA stays, 45 bases, in frame from base 1. V drops 2 bases and J drops 0 bases, leaving 7 bases in between. Broad study findings and their caveats: After ivuxolimab, more expanded clones were found on average in CD8+ T cells than in CD4+ T cells. Which antigens the clonally expanded peripheral T cells were specific for was not determined. At doses from 0.1 to 3.0 mg/kg, clonal expansion was seen in both CD4+ and CD8+ blood T cells between baseline and week 6. Low levels of normalized T-cell clonal expansion were also seen in some patients who did not respond. Partial responders in the 0.1-3.0 mg/kg groups had among the lowest normalized peripheral clonal expansion, especially among CD8+ T cells.

Patients with autoimmune disease history or receiving systemic immunosuppression were excluded from the trial. Peripheral blood for TCR sequencing was collected from all dose cohorts at baseline, on cycle 4 day 1, and on cycle 7 day 1. Samples were obtained from an open-label, multicenter, first-in-human phase I dose-escalation trial of ivuxolimab. Adults with locally advanced or metastatic melanoma, renal cell, hepatocellular, or head and neck squamous cell carcinoma were enrolled in the trial. Before TCR sequencing, CD4+ T cells and CD8+ T cells from peripheral blood were sorted into separate populations. Genomic DNA was isolated from the sorted cells so that the TCRbeta CDR3 region could be sequenced. The immunoSEQ Assay was used for sequencing of TCRbeta CDR3 regions. TCRdb mirrors the immuneACCESS table, restricted to in-frame sequences. Some clones are absent from its copies; in checked studies, under half trace to an unresolved V gene, and the reason for the others is unknown. The sample table shows over 65,000 clones, and about 90% are seen once. Jointly, the top ten make up approximately 0.56% of the sample.

The chain couples TRBV7-6 to TRBJ2-2; the D gene is perhaps TRBD1 or TRBD2, each of them matching over 5 bases. The origin of this receptor is an adult with an advanced solid tumor such as melanoma, head and neck, liver or kidney cancer. This specimen consisted of CD4+ or CD8+ T cells sorted from blood, obtained in a trial of the OX40 agonist ivuxolimab. The DNA is as follows: TGTGCCAGCAGCTTAAGAGGGGCGAACACCGGGGAGCTGTTTTTT. This yields the protein CASSLRGANTGELFF.